The 10 T cell receptor beta chains below were found in one sample sequenced in a study of blood T cell repertoires in COVID-19. Using immunoSEQ multiplex PCR, the repertoire was profiled, and TCRdb retains in-frame clones only, with some absent. The sample lists roughly 80,000 clones, roughly 88% occurring once. The sample was peripheral blood. The receptors stem from a woman aged 80 or over with acute or convalescent COVID-19.

The chain is built from TRBV5-1 and TRBJ2-1, with a possible D match to TRBD2 (5 bases). Per the germline V gene, CDR1 is SGHRS and CDR2 is YFSETQ. V lost 3 bases, J lost 1 base, and 8 bases lay in between. The CDR3 is 14 amino acids. CDR3 DNA: TGCGCCAGCAGCTCGGACTCGTCCTACAATGAGCAGTTCTTC. It codes for CASSSDSSYNEQFF.

In this sample, this clone turned up a few times. V gene TRBV6-5 combines with J gene TRBJ1-1; D may be TRBD1 (6 bases). Germline CDR1 and CDR2: MNHEY and SVGAGI. The CDR3 has 13 amino acids. V lost 0 bases and J 10 bases, leaving 12 bases between the germline ends. The CDR3 loop reads CASSYSRGGRAFF. CDR3 bases: TGTGCCAGCAGTTACTCGAGGGGGGGCAGAGCTTTCTTT.

The gene calls are TRBV10-3 and TRBJ2-1, with D unresolved. This CDR3 region has 12 residues. Trimming cost V 3 bases and J 4 bases, with 4 bases left between them. Germline CDR1 and CDR2: ENHRY and SYGVKD. The CDR3 DNA is TGTGCCATCAGTGAATCGTACAATGAGCAGTTCTTC. Translating gives CAISESYNEQFF.

The chain is built from TRBV3-1 (or the pseudogene TRBV3-2) and TRBJ1-1; TRBD1 is a possible D gene (6 bases). The germline V gene has CDR1 LGHDT and CDR2 YNNKEL (reference sequence). This CDR3 comprises 16 residues. Trimming took off 4 bases at V and 6 bases at J, with 21 bases between the two ends. The DNA of the CDR3 is TGTGCCAGCAGCCTAAGCGAGGGGGGGATAAGGGCTGAAGCTTTCTTT. This codes for CASSLSEGGIRAEAFF.

This clone showed up just once. The chain combines TRBV21-1 with TRBJ2-7; TRBD1 was called by the table and not checked on the DNA. TRBV21-1 counts as a pseudogene. The CDR3 runs to 13 residues. The CDR3 DNA follows: TGTGCCAGCACACGGACAGGGGCAGGCGAGCAGTACTTC. Its protein is CASTRTGAGEQYF.

The V and J genes are TRBV7-9 and TRBJ2-7; 7 bases align to TRBD1. The CDR3 runs to 14 residues. Germline-derived CDR1 and CDR2 are SEHNR and FQNEAQ (reference sequence). The trim removed 2 bases at V and 9 bases at J, leaving 10 bases unmatched. CDR3 coding DNA: TGTGCCAGCAGCTTAAATCAAGGTCGGGACAGGCAGTACTTC. Translated, it gives CASSLNQGRDRQYF.

J is TRBJ2-1 and V is TRBV4-3, with D tentatively TRBD1 (7 bases). Trimming removed 3 bases at V and 7 bases at J, with 19 bases between. Germline lookup yields CDR1 LGHNA and CDR2 YSLEER. This CDR3 comprises 16 residues. In DNA, the CDR3 is TGCGCCAGCAGCCATCTTGCCGGGGCAGGGGGGAATGAGCAGTTCTTC. Protein sequence: CASSHLAGAGGNEQFF.

The V and J genes are TRBV5-3 and TRBJ2-2; D might be TRBD2 (6 bases). TRBV5-3 is reported as an ORF; its role is uncertain. V shed 1 base and J shed 6 bases, with 28 bases lying between them. The length of the CDR3 is 20 residues. The CDR3 bases are TGTGCCAGAAGCTTGTTAGTGTACAGGAGGGCCGCTCTTGGTTCCGGGGAGCTGTTTTTT. Translation gives CARSLLVYRRAALGSGELFF.

The chain carries TRBV5-1 and TRBJ1-1, with 7 bases aligning to TRBD1. CDR3 length: 14 residues. The germline gives CDR1 SGHRS, CDR2 YFSETQ. The V and J ends lost 3 bases and 1 base, in that order; junction bases with no gene match: 3. CDR3 region: CASSSDRPNTEAFF. The CDR3 nucleotides are TGCGCCAGCAGCTCGGACAGGCCGAACACTGAAGCTTTCTTT.

The J gene is TRBJ2-5, the V gene TRBV15; D is unresolved. There are 15 residues in the CDR3. Germline values: CDR1 LNHNV, CDR2 YYDKDF (reference sequence). V shed 0 bases and J shed 0 bases, with 8 bases lying between them. CDR3: CATSRDVQNQETQYF. The CDR3 nucleotides read TGTGCCACCAGCAGAGATGTACAGAACCAAGAGACCCAGTACTTC.